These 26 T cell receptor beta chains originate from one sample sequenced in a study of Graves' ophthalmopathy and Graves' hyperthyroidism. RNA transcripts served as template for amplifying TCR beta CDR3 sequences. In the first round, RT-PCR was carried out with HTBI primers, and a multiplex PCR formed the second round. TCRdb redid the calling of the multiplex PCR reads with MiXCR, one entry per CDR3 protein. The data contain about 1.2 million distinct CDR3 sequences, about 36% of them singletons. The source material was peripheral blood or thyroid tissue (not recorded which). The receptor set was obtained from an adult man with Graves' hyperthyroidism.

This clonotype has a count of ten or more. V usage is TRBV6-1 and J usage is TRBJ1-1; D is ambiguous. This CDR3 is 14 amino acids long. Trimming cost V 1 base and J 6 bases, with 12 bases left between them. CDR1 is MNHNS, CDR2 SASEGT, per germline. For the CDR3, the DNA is TGTGCCAGCAGTGAAGTACGTGACACGGCTGAAGCTTTCTTT. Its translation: CASSEVRDTAEAFF.

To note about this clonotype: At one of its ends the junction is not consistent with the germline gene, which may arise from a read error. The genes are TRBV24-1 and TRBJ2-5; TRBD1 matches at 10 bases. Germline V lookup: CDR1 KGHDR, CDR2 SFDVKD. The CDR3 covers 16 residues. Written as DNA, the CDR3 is TGTGCCAGCAGTTTAGGAGGGACAGGGGAACAAGAGACCCAGTACTTC. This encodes CASSLGGTGEQETQYF.

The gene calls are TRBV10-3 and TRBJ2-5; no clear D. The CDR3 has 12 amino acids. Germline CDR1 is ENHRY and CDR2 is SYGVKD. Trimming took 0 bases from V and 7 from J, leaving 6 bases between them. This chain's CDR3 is CAISESARTQYF. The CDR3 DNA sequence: TGTGCCATCAGTGAGTCGGCAAGGACCCAGTACTTC.

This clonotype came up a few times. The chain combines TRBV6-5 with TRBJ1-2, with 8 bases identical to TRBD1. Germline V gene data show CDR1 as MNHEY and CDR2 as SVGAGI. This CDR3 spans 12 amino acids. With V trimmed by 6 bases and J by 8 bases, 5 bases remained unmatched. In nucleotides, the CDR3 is TGTGCCAGCAGGTGGACAGGGTCCGGCTACACCTTC. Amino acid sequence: CASRWTGSGYTF.

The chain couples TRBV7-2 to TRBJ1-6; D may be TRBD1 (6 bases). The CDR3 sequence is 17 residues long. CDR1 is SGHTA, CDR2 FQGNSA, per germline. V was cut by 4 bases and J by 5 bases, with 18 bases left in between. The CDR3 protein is CASSSTIGGTDNSPLHF. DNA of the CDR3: TGTGCCAGCAGCTCTACCATCGGGGGCACGGATAATTCACCCCTCCACTTT.

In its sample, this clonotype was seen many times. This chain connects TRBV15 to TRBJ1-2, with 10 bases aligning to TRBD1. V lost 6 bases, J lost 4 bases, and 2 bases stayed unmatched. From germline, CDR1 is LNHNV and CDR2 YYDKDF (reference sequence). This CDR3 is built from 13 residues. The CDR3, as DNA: TGTGCCACCAGTCGGGACAGGGGCTATGGCTACACCTTC. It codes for CATSRDRGYGYTF.

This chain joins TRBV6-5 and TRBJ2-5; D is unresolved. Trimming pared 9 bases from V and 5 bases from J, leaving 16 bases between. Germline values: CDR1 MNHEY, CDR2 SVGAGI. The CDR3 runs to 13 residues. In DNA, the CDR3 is TGTGCCAGTAGTGCACGCCTCGGGGAGACCCAGTACTTC. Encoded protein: CASSARLGETQYF.

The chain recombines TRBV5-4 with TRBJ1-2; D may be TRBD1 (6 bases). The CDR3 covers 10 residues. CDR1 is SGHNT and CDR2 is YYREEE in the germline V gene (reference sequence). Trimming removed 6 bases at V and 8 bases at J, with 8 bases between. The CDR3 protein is CASTGAGYTF. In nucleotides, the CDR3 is TGTGCCAGCACGGGGGCGGGCTACACCTTC.

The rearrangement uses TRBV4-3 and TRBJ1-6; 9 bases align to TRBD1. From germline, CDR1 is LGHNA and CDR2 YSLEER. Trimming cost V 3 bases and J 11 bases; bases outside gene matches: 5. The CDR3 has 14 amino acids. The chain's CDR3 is CASSHRTGDTPLHF. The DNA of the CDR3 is TGCGCCAGCAGCCATCGGACAGGGGATACACCCCTCCACTTT.

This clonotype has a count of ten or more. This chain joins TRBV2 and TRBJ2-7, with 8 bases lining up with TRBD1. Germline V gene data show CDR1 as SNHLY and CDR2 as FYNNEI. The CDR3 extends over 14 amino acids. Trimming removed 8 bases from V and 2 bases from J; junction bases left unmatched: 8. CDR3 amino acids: CASHEGDRTYEQYF. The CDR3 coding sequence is TGTGCCAGCCACGAAGGGGACAGGACCTACGAGCAGTACTTC.

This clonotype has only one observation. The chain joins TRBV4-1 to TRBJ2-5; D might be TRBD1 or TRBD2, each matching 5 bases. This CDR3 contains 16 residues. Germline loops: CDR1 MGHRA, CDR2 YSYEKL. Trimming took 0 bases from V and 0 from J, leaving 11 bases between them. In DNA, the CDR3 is TGCGCCAGCAGCCAAGACCCAGGGACGTACCAAGAGACCCAGTACTTC. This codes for CASSQDPGTYQETQYF.

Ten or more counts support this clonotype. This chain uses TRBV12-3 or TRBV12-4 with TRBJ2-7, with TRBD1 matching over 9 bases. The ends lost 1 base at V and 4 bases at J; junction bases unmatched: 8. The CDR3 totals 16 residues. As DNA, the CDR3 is TGTGCCAGCAGTTTAGGCGTAGGGACAGGGACTTACGAGCAGTACTTC. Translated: CASSLGVGTGTYEQYF.

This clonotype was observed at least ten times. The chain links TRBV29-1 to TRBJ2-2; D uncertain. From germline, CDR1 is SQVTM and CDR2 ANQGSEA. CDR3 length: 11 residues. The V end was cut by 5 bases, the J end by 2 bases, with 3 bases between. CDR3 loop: CSVFNTGELFF. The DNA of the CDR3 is TGCAGCGTTTTTAACACCGGGGAGCTGTTTTTT.

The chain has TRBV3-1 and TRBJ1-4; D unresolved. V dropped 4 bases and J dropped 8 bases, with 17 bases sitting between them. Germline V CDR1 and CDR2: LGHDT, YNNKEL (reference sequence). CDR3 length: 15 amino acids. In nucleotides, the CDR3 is TGTGCCAGCAGCCCTCCGGGCGGTTTTGGAGAAAAACTGTTTTTT. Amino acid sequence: CASSPPGGFGEKLFF. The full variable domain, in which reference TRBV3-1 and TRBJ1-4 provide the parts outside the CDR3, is DTAVSQTPKYLVTQMGNDKSIKCEQNLGHDTMYWYKQDSKKFLKIMFSYNNKELIINETVPNRFSPKSPDKAHLNLHINSLELGDSAVYFCASSPPGGFGEKLFFGSGTQLSVL.

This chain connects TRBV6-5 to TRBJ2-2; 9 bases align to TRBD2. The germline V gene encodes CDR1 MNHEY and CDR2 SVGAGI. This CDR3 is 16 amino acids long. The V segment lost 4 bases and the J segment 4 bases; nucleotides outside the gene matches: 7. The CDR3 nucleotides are TGTGCCAGCAGTTTCCGAGCGGGGGGTTCCACCGGGGAGCTGTTTTTT. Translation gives CASSFRAGGSTGELFF.

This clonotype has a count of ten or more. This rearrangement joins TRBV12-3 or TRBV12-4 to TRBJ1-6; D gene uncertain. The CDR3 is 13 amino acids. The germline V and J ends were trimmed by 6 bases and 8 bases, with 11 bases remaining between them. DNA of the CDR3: TGTGCCAGCAGACCCCGTAGGGATTCACCCCTCCACTTT. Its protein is CASRPRRDSPLHF.

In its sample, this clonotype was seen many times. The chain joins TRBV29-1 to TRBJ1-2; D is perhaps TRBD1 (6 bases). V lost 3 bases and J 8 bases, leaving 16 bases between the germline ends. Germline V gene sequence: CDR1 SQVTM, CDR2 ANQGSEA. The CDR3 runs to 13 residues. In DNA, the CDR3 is TGCAGCGTTGACCTAGGGGGGCCTGGGGGCTACACCTTC. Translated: CSVDLGGPGGYTF.

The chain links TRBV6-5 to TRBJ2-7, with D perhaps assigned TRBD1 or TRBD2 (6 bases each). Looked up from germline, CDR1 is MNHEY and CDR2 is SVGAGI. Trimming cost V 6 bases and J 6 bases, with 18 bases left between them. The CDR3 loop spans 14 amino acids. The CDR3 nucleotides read TGTGCCAGCAGCGCCGGGGGCAGAAGTCGCGAGCAGTACTTC. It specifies CASSAGGRSREQYF.

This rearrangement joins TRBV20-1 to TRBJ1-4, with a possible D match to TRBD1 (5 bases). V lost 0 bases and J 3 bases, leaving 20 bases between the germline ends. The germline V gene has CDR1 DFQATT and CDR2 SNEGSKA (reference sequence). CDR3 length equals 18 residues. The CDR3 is CSARDGSVGGLSNEKLFF. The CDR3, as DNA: TGCAGTGCTAGAGATGGTAGCGTGGGGGGTTTGTCTAATGAAAAACTGTTTTTT.

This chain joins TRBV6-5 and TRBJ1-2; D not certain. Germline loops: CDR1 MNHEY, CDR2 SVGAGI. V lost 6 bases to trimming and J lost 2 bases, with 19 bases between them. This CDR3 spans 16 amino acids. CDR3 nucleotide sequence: TGTGCCAGCAGGCGCCCTACATATAACGGGAACTATGGCTACACCTTC. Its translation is CASRRPTYNGNYGYTF.

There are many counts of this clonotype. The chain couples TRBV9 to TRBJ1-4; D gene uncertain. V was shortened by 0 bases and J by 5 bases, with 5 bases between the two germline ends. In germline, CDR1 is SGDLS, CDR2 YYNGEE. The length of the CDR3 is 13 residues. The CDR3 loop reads CASSVAPNEKLFF. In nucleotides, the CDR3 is TGTGCCAGCAGCGTAGCTCCGAATGAAAAACTGTTTTTT.

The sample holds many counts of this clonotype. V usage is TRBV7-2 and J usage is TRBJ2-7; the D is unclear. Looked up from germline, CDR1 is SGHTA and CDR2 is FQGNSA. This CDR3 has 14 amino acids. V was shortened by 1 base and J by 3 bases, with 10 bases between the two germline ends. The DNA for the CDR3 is TGTGCCAGCAGCTTAGGCCTCCAGAACTACGAGCAGTACTTC. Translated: CASSLGLQNYEQYF. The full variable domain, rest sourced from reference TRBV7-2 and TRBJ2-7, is GAGVSQSPSNKVTEKGKDVELRCDPISGHTALYWYRQSLGQGLEFLIYFQGNSAPDKSGLPSDRFSAERTGGSVSTLTIQRTQQEDSAVYLCASSLGLQNYEQYFGPGTRLTVT.

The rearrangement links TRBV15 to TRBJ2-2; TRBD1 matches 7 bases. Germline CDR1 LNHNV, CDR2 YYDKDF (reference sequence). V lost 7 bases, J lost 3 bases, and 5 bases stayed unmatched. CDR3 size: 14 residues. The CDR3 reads CATNRGGDTGELFF. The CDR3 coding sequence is TGTGCCACCAACCGAGGGGGCGACACCGGGGAGCTGTTTTTT.

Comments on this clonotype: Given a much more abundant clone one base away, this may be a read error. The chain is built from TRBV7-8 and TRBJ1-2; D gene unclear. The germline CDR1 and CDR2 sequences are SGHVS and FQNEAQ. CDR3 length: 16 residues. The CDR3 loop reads CASILGMRKTNYGYTF. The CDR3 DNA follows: TGTGCCAGCATCTTAGGCATGCGCAAAACTAACTATGGCTACACCTTC.

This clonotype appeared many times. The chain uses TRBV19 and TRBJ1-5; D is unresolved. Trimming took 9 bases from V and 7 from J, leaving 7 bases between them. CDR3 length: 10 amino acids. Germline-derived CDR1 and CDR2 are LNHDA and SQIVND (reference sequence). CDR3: CASSGQPQHF. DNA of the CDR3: TGTGCCAGCAGCGGGCAGCCCCAGCATTTT.

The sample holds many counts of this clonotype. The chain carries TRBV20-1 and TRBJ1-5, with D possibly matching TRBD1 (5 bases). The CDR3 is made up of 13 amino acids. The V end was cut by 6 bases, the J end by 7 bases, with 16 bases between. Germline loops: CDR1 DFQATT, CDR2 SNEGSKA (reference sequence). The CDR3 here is CSANIPGSQPQHF. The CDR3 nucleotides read TGCAGTGCCAACATCCCAGGGTCCCAGCCCCAGCATTTT.